Each of the 31 T cell receptor beta chains below was sequenced from the same sample in a study of response to subunit inactivated influenza vaccine. TCRdb itself ran the RT-PCR reads through MiXCR, one entry per CDR3 protein. The sample holds about 160,000 distinct CDR3 sequences, approximately 11% seen once. The sample consisted of non-naive T cells sorted from PBMCs, taken 40 to 50 days after vaccination. The receptors shown here come from a middle-aged man who received an inactivated influenza vaccine.

This rearrangement joins TRBV21-1 to TRBJ2-1; whether TRBD2, the table's D call, matches the DNA was not checked. TRBV21-1 is classified as a pseudogene. CDR3 length equals 16 residues. The CDR3, as DNA: TGTGCCAGCAGCAAAGCCCGGCCCAGCTCCTACAATGAGCAGTTCTTC. This encodes CASSKARPSSYNEQFF.

The V call is TRBV6-1, the J call TRBJ2-1; 10 bases agree with TRBD2. Trimming at V came to 3 bases and at J to 1 base, leaving 9 bases not matched to a gene. Germline CDR1 MNHNS, CDR2 SASEGT. This CDR3 is built from 18 residues. In DNA form, the CDR3 reads TGTGCCAGCAGTGAGACTAGCGGGTACCACCAATCCTACAATGAGCAGTTCTTC. Its translation: CASSETSGYHQSYNEQFF.

Here the CDR3 DNA reads TGTGCCAGCACGAACAGGGAGGGGTATGGCTACACCTTC. Translating it yields CASTNREGYGYTF. This rearrangement joins TRBV27 to TRBJ1-2; D might be TRBD1 (6 bases). The germline V and J ends were trimmed by 7 bases and 5 bases, with 14 bases remaining between them. Per the germline V gene, CDR1 is MNHEY and CDR2 is SMNVEV (reference sequence). CDR3 length: 13 amino acids.

This chain joins TRBV10-1 and TRBJ1-1; a possible D gene is TRBD1 (6 bases). Trimming removed 10 bases at V and 0 bases at J, with 12 bases between. In germline, CDR1 is WNHNN, CDR2 SYGVQD (reference sequence). CDR3 length: 13 residues. The CDR3 DNA is TGCGCCACGCGACAGGACATGAACACTGAAGCTTTCTTT. Its translation is CATRQDMNTEAFF.

This rearrangement joins TRBV27 to TRBJ1-2; tentatively, D is TRBD1 (6 bases). The CDR3 runs 12 residues. CDR1 and CDR2 (germline): MNHEY, SMNVEV (reference sequence). V shed 6 bases and J shed 8 bases, with 13 bases lying between them. As DNA, the CDR3 is TGTGCCAGCAGAGCCCCCGGGGGCGGCTACACCTTC. It codes for CASRAPGGGYTF.

This clonotype occurred many times. V gene TRBV5-1 combines with J gene TRBJ2-4; the D is unclear. Per the germline V gene, CDR1 is SGHRS and CDR2 is YFSETQ. The CDR3 is made up of 13 amino acids. The V and J ends lost 0 bases and 8 bases respectively, with 9 bases between them. Here the CDR3 DNA reads TGCGCCAGCAGCTTGGACAAGCCCGACATTCAGTACTTC. Translation: CASSLDKPDIQYF.

This clonotype came up many times. The CDR3 bases are TGTGCCAGCAGTTCGGGGACAGGGGGCAGGGATGAGCAGTTCTTC. It specifies CASSSGTGGRDEQFF. The chain has TRBV28 and TRBJ2-1, with 12 bases that match TRBD1. This CDR3 region has 15 residues. Trimming cost V 4 bases and J 8 bases; bases outside gene matches: 6. The germline V gene encodes CDR1 MDHEN and CDR2 SYDVKM.

The gene calls are TRBV20-1 and TRBJ2-7, with 11 bases lining up with TRBD2. The V segment lost 0 bases and the J segment 3 bases; nucleotides outside the gene matches: 10. CDR1 and CDR2 (germline): DFQATT, SNEGSKA (reference sequence). The CDR3 length is 17 residues. CDR3 region: CSARDRRLAGKHYEQYF. CDR3 in DNA: TGCAGTGCTAGAGATCGGCGACTAGCGGGGAAACACTACGAGCAGTACTTC.

This clonotype appeared a few times. This sequence joins TRBV20-1 and TRBJ1-2; TRBD1 might be the D (5 bases). The CDR3 covers 14 residues. V lost 3 bases to trimming and J lost 4 bases, with 15 bases between them. Germline-derived CDR1 and CDR2 are DFQATT and SNEGSKA (reference sequence). CDR3 in DNA: TGCAGTGCTAGTCCCTCGACAGAAGCCTATGGCTACACCTTC. Translated: CSASPSTEAYGYTF.

In its sample, this clonotype was seen a few times. The chain carries TRBV6-2 or TRBV6-3 and TRBJ2-7, with D possibly matching TRBD1 (5 bases). The CDR3 contains 15 residues. V lost 6 bases and J lost 5, with 20 bases in between. CDR1 and CDR2 (germline): MNHEY, SVGEGT. CDR3 bases: TGTGCCAGCAGAAAATATAGGGGATTATTCAACGAGCAGTACTTC. This translates into CASRKYRGLFNEQYF.

The chain couples TRBV7-2 to TRBJ1-1; 7 bases line up with TRBD1. This CDR3 comprises 16 residues. V was pared by 4 bases and J by 0 bases, with 8 bases of the junction left unmatched. Germline-derived CDR1 and CDR2 are SGHTA and FQGNSA. The CDR3 DNA is TGTGCCAGCAGCTCAGGACAGGCGCTAATGAACACTGAAGCTTTCTTT. Residues: CASSSGQALMNTEAFF.

About this clonotype itself: Germline and junction disagree at one end, which may indicate a read error. V and J are TRBV19 and TRBJ2-7; 7 bases are shared with TRBD1. Germline V CDR1 and CDR2: LNHDA, SQIVND (reference sequence). The CDR3 extends over 13 amino acids. CDR3 amino acids: CASSIKGGYEQNF. CDR3 sequence (DNA): TGTGCCAGTAGTATTAAAGGGGGCTACGAGCAGAACTTC.

The genes are TRBV9 and TRBJ2-5; D not certain. CDR1 SGDLS and CDR2 YYNGEE come from the germline V gene. CDR3 length: 14 residues. V was trimmed by 4 bases and J by 5 bases, leaving 15 bases between them. CDR3 nucleotide sequence: TGTGCCAGCAGCACCCGCTTAGGAATGGAGACCCAGTACTTC. Translated: CASSTRLGMETQYF.

This clonotype was counted at least ten times. The chain recombines TRBV7-2 with TRBJ2-7, with a possible D match to TRBD2 (7 bases). Germline lookup yields CDR1 SGHTA and CDR2 FQGNSA. The CDR3 length is 15 residues. V was cut by 5 bases and J by 4 bases, with 18 bases left in between. CDR3 sequence reads: CASSARGGGPYEQYF. Written as DNA, the CDR3 is TGTGCCAGCAGCGCCCGAGGGGGGGGCCCTTACGAGCAGTACTTC.

This clonotype was counted a few times. The chain employs TRBV4-1 and TRBJ2-5, with 11 bases identical to TRBD2. Unmatched junction bases numbered 17, after V lost 1 base and J lost 4 bases. The V gene's germline CDR1 is MGHRA and CDR2 YSYEKL. The CDR3 totals 20 residues. The CDR3 bases are TGCGCCAGCAGCCAAGTCTGGCATAGCGGGGGGGCCGGAGGGATAGAGACCCAGTACTTC. This encodes CASSQVWHSGGAGGIETQYF.

This clonotype has more than one count but fewer than ten. The chain has TRBV15 and TRBJ2-7; D gene unclear. This CDR3 is 13 amino acids long. Trimming removed 6 bases from V and 2 bases from J, with 11 bases in between. Per germline, CDR1 LNHNV and CDR2 YYDKDF (reference sequence). The CDR3 sequence is CATRRTATYEQYF. The CDR3 DNA follows: TGTGCCACCAGAAGGACGGCGACCTACGAGCAGTACTTC.

The J gene is TRBJ2-7, the V gene TRBV7-2, with D perhaps given as TRBD1 or TRBD2 (5 bases each). This CDR3 comprises 14 residues. Trimming took off 2 bases at V and 3 bases at J, with 11 bases between the two ends. Germline assignment: CDR1 SGHTA and CDR2 FQGNSA. CDR3 DNA: TGTGCCAGCAGCTTATCACGTGGGGGCTACGAGCAGTACTTC. Translation gives CASSLSRGGYEQYF.

This clonotype showed up many times. The chain recombines TRBV12-3 or TRBV12-4 with TRBJ2-5, with D unresolved. The V and J ends lost 2 bases and 1 base respectively, with 5 bases between them. This CDR3 spans 13 amino acids. The CDR3 nucleotides are TGTGCCAGCAGTTTAAGGACCCAAGAGACCCAGTACTTC. As protein: CASSLRTQETQYF.

Ten or more counts support this clonotype. J is TRBJ2-7 and V is TRBV20-1; TRBD2 agrees at 7 bases. Losses at the gene ends were 5 bases for V and 0 bases for J; bases not matched to a gene: 13. CDR1 is DFQATT and CDR2 is SNEGSKA in the germline V gene (reference sequence). CDR3 length equals 16 residues. DNA for the CDR3: TGCAGTGCTCCCATGACCTCGAGCGGGAACTCCTACGAGCAGTACTTC. Encoded protein: CSAPMTSSGNSYEQYF.

The CDR3 here is CARDLGPGELFF. The CDR3 bases are TGTGCCAGGGACCTGGGCCCCGGGGAGCTGTTTTTT. V usage is TRBV7-9 and J usage is TRBJ2-2; D is unclear. The V gene's germline CDR1 is SEHNR and CDR2 FQNEAQ (reference sequence). The CDR3 runs 12 residues. With 9 bases removed from V and 6 bases from J, the gap between germline ends came to 11 bases.

This clonotype was recorded at least ten times. The chain carries TRBV5-1 and TRBJ2-2, with 7 bases matching TRBD2. Trimming took 1 base from V and 5 from J; bases not matched to a gene: 17. CDR3 length: 19 amino acids. Germline CDR1 reads SGHRS; CDR2 reads YFSETQ. The DNA of the CDR3 is TGCGCCAGCAGCTTGAATCCGGGAGGTCTCGGGTCGGCTACCGGGGAGCTGTTTTTT. Encoded protein: CASSLNPGGLGSATGELFF.

The sample holds a few counts of this clonotype. The chain links TRBV4-1 to TRBJ2-3, with TRBD2 identical over 7 bases. The V gene's germline CDR1 is MGHRA and CDR2 YSYEKL. CDR3 length: 17 amino acids. The V gene end was trimmed by 0 bases and the J gene end by 2 bases; junction bases not matched to a gene: 8. The CDR3 region is CASSQEGRGGITDTQYF. CDR3 bases: TGCGCCAGCAGCCAAGAAGGGCGCGGGGGTATCACAGATACGCAGTATTTT.

The gene calls are TRBV6-1 and TRBJ2-5; TRBD1 or TRBD2 may be the D gene (5 bases each). CDR3 length: 14 amino acids. CDR1 is MNHNS and CDR2 is SASEGT in the germline V gene. V was shortened by 8 bases and J by 1 base, with 14 bases between the two germline ends. CDR3 sequence reads: CASFGGRAQETQYF. The DNA for the CDR3 is TGTGCCAGCTTTGGGGGTAGGGCCCAAGAGACCCAGTACTTC.

This clonotype has a handful of counts. The gene calls are TRBV2 and TRBJ2-7; D remains ambiguous. Trimming took 4 bases from V and 0 from J, leaving 4 bases between them. Germline V lookup: CDR1 SNHLY, CDR2 FYNNEI. The CDR3 is 12 residues long. CDR3 region: CASSASSYEQYF. In nucleotides, the CDR3 is TGTGCCAGCAGTGCTAGCTCCTACGAGCAGTACTTC.

This clonotype has a count of ten or more. V is TRBV24-1 and J is TRBJ2-3; maybe TRBD1 (7 bases). V was pared by 0 bases and J by 4 bases, with 19 bases between. Germline CDR1 KGHDR, CDR2 SFDVKD. The CDR3 contains 18 residues. CDR3 amino acids: CATSDLLRHRGGADTQYF. The CDR3 bases are TGTGCCACCAGTGATTTGCTGAGGCACAGGGGAGGCGCAGATACGCAGTATTTT.

V usage is TRBV4-3 and J usage is TRBJ2-7, with D hard to call. Germline assignment: CDR1 LGHNA and CDR2 YSLEER. Between the trimmed V and J ends, which lost 0 bases and 3 bases, there was a span of 12 bases. The CDR3 consists of 15 residues. DNA for the CDR3: TGCGCCAGCAGCCAAGACCACGGGCAATTCTACGAGCAGTACTTC. It is translated as CASSQDHGQFYEQYF.

This clonotype has a count of ten or more. The J gene is TRBJ1-2, the V gene TRBV4-2, with 7 positions matching TRBD1. Germline values: CDR1 LGHNA, CDR2 YNFKEQ. This CDR3 contains 15 residues. Trimming took 0 bases from V and 4 from J; bases not matched to a gene: 5. DNA of the CDR3: TGTGCCAGCAGCCAAGATGGGACAGCTGGCTATGGCTACACCTTC. This encodes CASSQDGTAGYGYTF.

The rearrangement uses TRBV6-6 and TRBJ2-7; D might be TRBD1 (6 bases). V lost 6 bases and J lost 2, with 11 bases in between. CDR1 and CDR2 (germline): MNHNY, SVGAGI (reference sequence). The CDR3 is 13 amino acids. The DNA of the CDR3 is TGTGCCAGCAGCGCTGAGGGGGCCTACGAGCAGTACTTC. Amino acids: CASSAEGAYEQYF.

V gene TRBV2 combines with J gene TRBJ2-1; a possible D gene is TRBD2 (5 bases). Per the germline V gene, CDR1 is SNHLY and CDR2 is FYNNEI. The CDR3 loop spans 15 amino acids. Trimming took 6 bases from V and 3 from J, leaving 15 bases between them. CDR3: CASSPLAHDYNEQFF. In DNA, the CDR3 is TGTGCCAGCAGCCCCCTAGCTCATGACTACAATGAGCAGTTCTTC.

By proportion, this clonotype is medium-sized. This rearrangement joins TRBV4-3 to TRBJ1-2, with D perhaps TRBD1 (5 bases). The germline V and J ends were trimmed by 2 bases and 7 bases, with 14 bases remaining between them. Germline CDR1 is LGHNA and CDR2 is YSLEER. The CDR3 totals 14 residues. The CDR3 coding sequence is TGCGCCAGCAGCCAAAGCCGGGGGGGAAGTGGCTACACCTTC. It specifies CASSQSRGGSGYTF.

There are a few counts of this clonotype. The chain combines TRBV7-2 with TRBJ2-2; 11 nucleotides agree with TRBD2. The CDR3 totals 17 residues. Trimming at V came to 3 bases and at J to 0 bases, leaving 3 bases not matched to a gene. CDR1 and CDR2 from the germline V gene are SGHTA and FQGNSA. In nucleotides, the CDR3 is TGTGCCAGCAGCTTGCTAGCGGGGGGTGCGAACACCGGGGAGCTGTTTTTT. Its protein is CASSLLAGGANTGELFF. Supplemented by reference TRBV7-2 and TRBJ2-2, the full variable domain reads GAGVSQSPSNKVTEKGKDVELRCDPISGHTALYWYRQSLGQGLEFLIYFQGNSAPDKSGLPSDRFSAERTGGSVSTLTIQRTQQEDSAVYLCASSLLAGGANTGELFFGEGSRLTVL.